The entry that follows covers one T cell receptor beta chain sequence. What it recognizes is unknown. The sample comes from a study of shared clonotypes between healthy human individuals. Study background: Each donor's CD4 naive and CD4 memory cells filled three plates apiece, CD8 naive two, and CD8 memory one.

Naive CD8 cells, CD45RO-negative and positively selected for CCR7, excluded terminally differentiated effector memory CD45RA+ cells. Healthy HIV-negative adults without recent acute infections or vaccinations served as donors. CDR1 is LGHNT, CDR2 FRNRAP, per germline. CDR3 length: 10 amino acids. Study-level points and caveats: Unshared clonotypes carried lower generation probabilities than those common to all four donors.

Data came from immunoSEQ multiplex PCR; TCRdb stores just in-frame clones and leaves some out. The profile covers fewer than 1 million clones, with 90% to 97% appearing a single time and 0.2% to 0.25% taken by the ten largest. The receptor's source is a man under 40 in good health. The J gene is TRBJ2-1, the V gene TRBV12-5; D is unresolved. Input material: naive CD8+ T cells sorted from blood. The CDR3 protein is CASPGREQFF. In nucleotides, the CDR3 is TGTGCCTCCCCCGGAAGGGAGCAGTTCTTC.